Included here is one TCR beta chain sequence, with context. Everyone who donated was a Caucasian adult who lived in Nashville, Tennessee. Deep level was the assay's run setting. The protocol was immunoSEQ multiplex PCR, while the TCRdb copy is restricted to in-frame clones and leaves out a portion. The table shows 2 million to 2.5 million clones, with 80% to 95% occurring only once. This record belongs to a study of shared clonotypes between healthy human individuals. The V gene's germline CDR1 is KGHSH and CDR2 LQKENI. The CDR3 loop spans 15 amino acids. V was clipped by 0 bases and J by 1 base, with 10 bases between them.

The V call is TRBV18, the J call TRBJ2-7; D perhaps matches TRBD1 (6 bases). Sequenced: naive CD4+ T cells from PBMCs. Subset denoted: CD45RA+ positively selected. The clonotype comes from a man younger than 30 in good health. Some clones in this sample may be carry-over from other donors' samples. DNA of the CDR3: TGTGCCAGCTCACCACCGCAGGGGCGATCCTACGAGCAGTACTTC. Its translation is CASSPPQGRSYEQYF.